This T cell receptor beta chain derives from a study of spatial heterogeneity in lung cancer. Time point reported: sample taken at primary tumor resection. By sample fraction, this clonotype is large. Germline loops: CDR1 MNHEY, CDR2 SVGEGT. CDR3 size: 14 residues. Deletions cut 4 bases from V and 3 bases from J, with 13 bases between. Each CDR3 protein is one row after TCRdb ran MiXCR on the 5' RACE reads. The sample yields roughly 2,600 distinct CDR3 sequences, about 2% seen once. The V call is TRBV6-2 or TRBV6-3, the J call TRBJ2-7; D not certain. The source of this sequence is a male donor with early-stage non-small cell lung cancer. The sample was normal lung tissue next to the tumor, taken at surgery. The CDR3 is CASSSPGAGYEQYF. CDR3 coding DNA: TGTGCCAGCAGTTCACCCGGAGCTGGCTACGAGCAGTACTTC.